The clone carrying this T cell receptor (beta chain) was seen a few times. The same CDR3 can be traced to other DNA sequences in this sample. The study reverse transcribed the entire isolated RNA, so it sequenced expressed TCRB transcripts. Sequenced by immunoSEQ multiplex PCR; TCRdb stores in-frame clones only, minus some. The table lists just over 450,000 clones, about 30% of them singletons. V dropped 5 bases and J dropped 1 base, with 6 bases sitting between them. There are 11 residues in the CDR3. Per the germline V gene, CDR1 is SQVTM and CDR2 is ANQGSEA. The authors sorted CD4+ naive, central memory, regulatory and stem cell-like memory cells via CD45RO/CCR7/CD25/CD127/CD95/CD27. This entry is derived from a study of beta chain features in type 1 diabetes.

The chain joins TRBV29-1 to TRBJ2-7; the D is unclear. The specimen sequenced was naive CD4+ T cells from blood. The sequence was collected from a young man in good health. Written as DNA, the CDR3 is TGCAGCGTTACTGGGTCCTACGAGCAGTACTTC. Its protein is CSVTGSYEQYF.